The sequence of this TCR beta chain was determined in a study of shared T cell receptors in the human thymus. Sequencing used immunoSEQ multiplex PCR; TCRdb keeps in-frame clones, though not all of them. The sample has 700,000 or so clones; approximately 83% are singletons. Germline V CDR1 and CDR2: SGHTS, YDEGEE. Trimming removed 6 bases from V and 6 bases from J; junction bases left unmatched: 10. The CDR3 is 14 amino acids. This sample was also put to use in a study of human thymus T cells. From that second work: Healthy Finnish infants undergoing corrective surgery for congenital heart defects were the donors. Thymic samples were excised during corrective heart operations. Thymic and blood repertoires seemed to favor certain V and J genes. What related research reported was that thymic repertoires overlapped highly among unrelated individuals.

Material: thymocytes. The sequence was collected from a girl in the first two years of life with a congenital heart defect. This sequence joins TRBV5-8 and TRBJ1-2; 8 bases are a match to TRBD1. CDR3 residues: CASKGFGQGHGYTF. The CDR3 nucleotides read TGTGCCAGCAAGGGTTTCGGACAGGGCCATGGCTACACCTTC.